The T cell receptor beta chain under discussion was sequenced for a study of blood T cell repertoires in COVID-19. As for the study in general: T cells, B-cell-depleted T cells, or PBMCs supplied cDNA or gDNA.

Original processing notes: Reference gene primer amplification in the assay estimated nucleated cell counts. Here immunoSEQ multiplex PCR was the method, and the copy in TCRdb shows in-frame clones only, minus some. V, J and clone size reflect that table, while D and trimming were determined from the DNA. The data contain approximately 46,000 clones, around 75% of them singletons. Trimming removed 0 bases at V and 2 bases at J, with 10 bases between. The germline V gene encodes CDR1 MGHRA and CDR2 YSYEKL. The CDR3 length is 15 residues. This clonotype originated in a man older than 75 with acute or convalescent COVID-19. Input material: peripheral blood. This rearrangement joins TRBV4-1 to TRBJ1-1, with D uncertain. The CDR3 spells CASSQDQARNTEAFF. The CDR3 coding sequence is TGCGCCAGCAGCCAAGATCAGGCCCGAAACACTGAAGCTTTCTTT.